The 4 T cell receptor beta chains below come from one sample, sequenced in a study of vaccination and CD4 T cells after COVID-19. These receptors lack a known antigen. Treatment of the sample: approximately nine-day PBMC culture with coronavirus spike peptide pools or control peptides (ViraFEST assay). Cultured CD4+ T cell DNA underwent sequencing with the Oncomine TCR Beta short-read assay. TCRdb recomputed calls from the PCR reads with MiXCR, one row per CDR3 protein. The table has about 4,000 distinct CDR3 sequences, 43% seen once; the top ten hold 55% to 70%. The specimen was CD4+ T cells from blood, cultured in vitro. The receptors derive from a human donor who had recovered from COVID-19.

This chain links TRBV6-5 with TRBJ2-5; D unresolved. Trimming took 2 bases from V and 5 from J, leaving 9 bases between them. This CDR3 has 13 residues. The germline CDR1 and CDR2 sequences are MNHEY and SVGAGI. The CDR3 is CASSYPAGETQYF. The CDR3 DNA sequence: TGTGCCAGCAGTTACCCGGCTGGGGAGACCCAGTACTTC.

This clonotype has more than one count but fewer than ten. V and J are TRBV19 and TRBJ2-7, with 8 bases lining up with TRBD1. CDR3 length equals 15 residues. Trimming removed 4 bases from V and 4 bases from J; junction bases left unmatched: 9. Per germline, CDR1 LNHDA and CDR2 SQIVND (reference sequence). The chain's CDR3 is CASSTYRGSSYEQYF. As DNA, the CDR3 is TGTGCCAGTAGTACTTACAGGGGGAGTAGTTACGAGCAGTACTTC.

The chain carries TRBV27 and TRBJ2-5, with 13 bases fitting TRBD2. The CDR3 is 20 residues long. Trimming cost V 0 bases and J 2 bases; bases outside gene matches: 12. Looked up from germline, CDR1 is MNHEY and CDR2 is SMNVEV (reference sequence). The CDR3 DNA follows: TGTGCCAGCAGTTTATCGAACCCAGGGACTAGCGGGGACATACAAGAGACCCAGTACTTC. It yields the protein CASSLSNPGTSGDIQETQYF.

In this sample, this clonotype turned up a few times. The chain uses TRBV19 and TRBJ1-5; the D is unclear. V dropped 8 bases and J dropped 11 bases, with 16 bases sitting between them. Germline-derived CDR1 and CDR2 are LNHDA and SQIVND (reference sequence). CDR3 length equals 12 residues. CDR3 protein: CASGFARLSQHF. In DNA, the CDR3 is TGTGCCAGTGGTTTCGCGCGATTATCCCAGCATTTT.